This T cell receptor (beta chain) was observed in a study of cytomegalovirus exposure and HLA in healthy donors (dated by TCRdb to about 2017). For context, the study as a whole: An earlier analysis of 587 of the donors reported 250 to 350 Gb of sequence data and 117 million unique TCR beta sequences obtained from about 170 million T cells. An early release that covered more than 550 HLA-typed donors contained around 300 gigabases of sequencing data and roughly 84 million unique TCR sequences. Of the 398 genotyped donors, 65% to 90% fell in the genetic ancestry cluster associated with self-reported Caucasian donors. The study aimed to test whether signatures of past pathogen exposure could be identified by cataloging public T cell receptors. The T cell repertoires of 666 subjects were profiled by immunosequencing and related to cytomegalovirus serostatus. Besides the first cohort of roughly 640 subjects, a separate validation cohort made up of 120 different subjects was used. The study combined high-throughput TCR immunosequencing, statistical association of individual TCRs with disease status, and machine learning to predict cytomegalovirus infection status. A later analysis re-examined previously published TCR beta repertoires from around 670 donors and added high-resolution HLA genotyping to investigate patterns of TCR occurrence. In the later analysis, no new phenotypic data were used to find candidate immune exposures; instead, reliance was placed on TCR beta sequences and their occurrence across donors. In an earlier analysis of around 540 of the donors, high-throughput TCR beta sequencing was used to judge whether each TCR beta V gene segment behaved as functional or pseudogenic. Alongside the repertoire data, information on donor age, sex, ethnicity and CMV serostatus was compiled. In a later genetic analysis, genome-wide SNP genotypes for about 55% of the roughly 700 donors were used, and that subset was treated as a discovery cohort. Every discovery cohort repertoire had been produced on one sequencing platform. HLA typing included class I and class II loci at four-digit resolution. Typing coverage varied by locus: about 620-630 donors for A, B, C, DRB1 and DQB1; 522 for DQA1; over 600 for DPA1; around 450 for DPB1. Roughly 5 DR-DQ haplotypes were handled as single units for association and clustering, since linkage in the cohort was strong. On average, roughly 250,000 unique TCR beta nucleotide sequences were sequenced per donor among 398 genotyped donors of the cohort, with roughly 18% of those sequences being non-productive.

Per the germline V gene, MNHNS is the CDR1 and SASEGT is the CDR2. The trim is 1 base for V and 11 bases for J, with a gap of 12 bases between the germline ends. Measured from the cysteine to the phenylalanine, the CDR3 is 13 residues long. This entry keeps only the CDR3 DNA: 39 bases, framed from base 1. What the authors observed across the whole study: Because HLA typing was missing for some donors at each locus, association tests included only the typed subset. Compared with the roughly 670-donor mean, donors in an Asian-associated ancestry cluster had fewer N-insertions in productive TCRs, according to a later genetic analysis. The only immune exposure information available for the cohort was CMV serostatus. A later analysis reported that several top co-occurrence clusters appeared linked to parvovirus B19, influenza, CMV and Epstein-Barr virus. The authors suggested that the approach could potentially be generalized to other disease states and immunological phenotypes. In a later analysis, HLA-associated TCR beta chains were found to be more clonally expanded and to have lower generation probabilities than equally common non-associated chains. In a later analysis, TCR association rates were found to vary across HLA loci, with the most associated TCRs seen for DRB1 alleles and the fewest for HLA-C alleles. Most CMV-associated TCR beta chains appeared to be HLA-restricted in a later analysis, and the HLA associations seemed to be driven largely by CMV exposure. Some IMGT-functional V segments, including TRBV6-2 and TRBV6-3, could not be told apart with the 87-base-pair reads, so those segments were excluded. Some 15 rarely observed V segments, including chromosome 9 orphons, were excluded from the earlier analysis of approximately 500 of the donors because counts were too low. At a false discovery rate of 0.05, a later analysis linked roughly 17,000 TCR beta sequences to specific HLA alleles. A further reported finding was that TCR beta sequences accurately predicted the HLA-A and HLA-B alleles for most subjects in the first cohort. In this cohort, only TCR beta chains were sequenced, and detectable features were limited by the absence of alpha or paired-chain data. Linkage disequilibrium might explain the correlated functional status among segregating V segments, but an unknown experimental factor could not be ruled out. Three of the identified cytomegalovirus-associated TCR beta chains were confirmed in vitro to be specific for cytomegalovirus antigens. A cluster of highly shared sequence variants was judged likely to represent a technical artifact of the sequencing pipeline. When HLA alleles, especially DR and DQ, strongly co-occurred, attributing TCR associations to individual alleles was difficult. A total of some 180 TCR beta chains were listed by the study as associated with cytomegalovirus. V-gene and J-gene trimming of TCR beta chains was associated with a missense DCLRE1C variant in a later genetic analysis, and the association was replicated in an independent cohort. The presence/absence analyses assumed that sequencing depth was roughly uniform across donors, and that assumption may not be true. The classifier was reported to diagnose cytomegalovirus status with high specificity and sensitivity in both the original and validation cohorts. Across donors, most TCR sequences were observed very rarely, whereas some public TCRs were present in many individuals. Broadly in line with IMGT annotations, most TCR beta V segments showed up in productive rearrangements about 87% or about 30% of the time in an earlier analysis of several hundred of the donors.

Libraries were constructed by the immunoSEQ multiplex PCR assay. A mixture of 60 forward primers for TCR Vbeta segments and 13 reverse primers for TCR Jbeta segments was used in the multiplex PCR. A multiplex PCR assay on genomic DNA amplified the CDR3 region of rearranged TCR beta genes. On the Illumina HiSeq System, the amplified TCR beta libraries were sequenced as 87-base-pair reads. Regarding the original processing steps: A later analysis tallied 75 million to 95 million unique TCR beta chains across the 666 repertoires, and approximately 9.9 million of those chains were shared by two or more donors. Raw reads were error-corrected and collapsed into unique sequences with a nearest-neighbor algorithm that merged closely related sequences to remove PCR and sequencing errors. CDR3 sequences were aligned to IMGT reference sequences to assign V, D and J gene segments. Each retained sequence needed at least a six-nucleotide match to both a V gene segment and a J gene segment. Rearrangements were called productive when the CDR3 lacked stop codons and stayed in frame with V and J; all others were non-productive. CDR3 was defined according to IMGT convention as the region running from the second conserved V-encoded cysteine to the conserved J-encoded phenylalanine. In an earlier analysis of roughly 610 of the donors, sequences lacking an unambiguous match to a single V gene segment were excluded. In an earlier analysis of several hundred of the donors, V segments were called functional above 56.7% productive rearrangements and were called segregating when the between-donor standard deviation exceeded 5%. A statistical classification framework was built for diagnosing cytomegalovirus status from the catalog of TCR beta chain sequences. V and J gene assignment, in a later analysis, came from comparing TCR nucleotide sequences with IMGT/GENE-DB human TR gene sequences. A later analysis assigned CDR3 sequences and most-parsimonious VDJ recombination scenarios with the TCRdist pipeline. A later analysis defined each TCR beta chain by its CDR3 amino acid sequence plus V-gene family, and excluded reads lacking a unique V-gene family. In a later analysis, 450 to 600 highly shared, low-generation-probability nucleotide sequences were removed to address suspected cross-contamination and a sequencing artifact. In a later analysis, a clonal expansion index was calculated for each public chain from normalized within-repertoire ranks of inferred template counts. Generation probabilities in a later analysis came from a VDJ recombination model fitted to out-of-frame rearrangements, and those results were checked against IGoR. In a later analysis, TCR-TCR, TCR-HLA and TCR-CMV co-occurrence was scored with hypergeometric tests, and a repertoire-size bias correction was applied to TCR pairs. To estimate false discovery rates, a later analysis permuted the HLA or CMV assignments 20 times. In a later analysis, co-occurring TCRs were grouped with DBSCAN, and TCRdist sequence similarity was added when clustering was performed within HLA-allele-positive subsets. For co-occurrence clustering, repertoires with fewer than 30,000 or more than 120,000 public chains were excluded, along with 5 or 6 repertoires with anomalous nucleotide sharing. The clones in this table, taken by TCRdb from immuneACCESS, are in-frame only. Not every clone is retained; where verified, under half of the shortfall comes from an unresolved V gene, and the cause of the rest is unknown. Clone size and the V and J calls come from that table; the DNA yielded D and trimming. Within this sample are some 130,000 clones, with around 77% of them counted one time only. 4.2% of the sample comes from the top ten.

The cohort was made up of about 610 healthy bone marrow donors. At the time of sampling, every cohort member was nominally healthy, though immune exposures that went unrecorded were likely present. The donor was CMV seropositive and belonged to the group of around 300 seropositive cohort members. Every donor gave a peripheral blood sample, and the peripheral blood mononuclear cells from that sample were used for TCR beta sequencing. Genomic DNA was extracted from the blood cell samples with the Qiagen DNeasy Blood Extraction Kit. About this clone: This clone's antigen is unknown. No base quality values were provided; no much bigger clone lies one nucleotide off.

This sequence uses TRBV6-1 and TRBJ2-1; a tentative D call is TRBD2 (5 bases match). This sequence was found in a male donor in good health and CMV-seropositive. The sequenced material came from PBMCs. The nucleotides read TGTGCCAGCAGTGAAGGGGAGACTGGAAAGCAGTTCTTC. The translation is CASSEGETGKQFF.